These T cell receptor beta chains were read from a single sample in a study of shared clonotypes between healthy human individuals. Assay used: immunoSEQ multiplex PCR; TCRdb lists only in-frame clones, some missing. The sample records some 580,000 clones, about 98% being singletons. The sample comprised naive CD8+ T cells sorted from blood. These receptors originate from a man under 40 in good health. The CDR3 runs from the conserved cysteine through the conserved F or W. The D gene is left open where the match is weak. Clone size appears in some rows only: once, few, many, or a class for an expanded clone.

clone_size	cdr3_length	d_call	v_call	j_call	cdr3_aa	cdr3_nt
NA	12	NA	TRBV11-2	TRBJ2-2	CASSFITGELFF	TGTGCCAGCAGCTTTATTACCGGGGAGCTGTTTTTT
NA	12	NA	TRBV15	TRBJ2-5	CATSEREETQYF	TGTGCCACCAGCGAGAGGGAAGAGACCCAGTACTTC
NA	15	NA	TRBV4-1	TRBJ2-7	CASSQDSNSYYEQYF	TGCGCCAGCAGCCAAGATTCAAACAGTTACTACGAGCAGTACTTC
NA	16	TRBD1	TRBV5-4	TRBJ1-1	CASSPWTGGMNTEAFF	TGTGCCAGCAGCCCGTGGACAGGGGGAATGAACACTGAAGCTTTCTTT
NA	13	NA	TRBV7-2	TRBJ2-1	CASSLITGREQFF	TGTGCCAGCAGCTTAATTACGGGAAGGGAGCAGTTCTTC
NA	12	NA	TRBV7-9	TRBJ2-7	CASSRATYEQYF	TGTGCCAGCAGTCGGGCCACATACGAGCAGTACTTC
NA	12	NA	TRBV29-1	TRBJ2-5	CSVEHFQETQYF	TGCAGCGTTGAACATTTCCAAGAGACCCAGTACTTC
NA	14	NA	TRBV7-9	TRBJ2-7	CASSFSDGPYEQYF	TGTGCCAGCAGCTTTAGTGACGGTCCCTACGAGCAGTACTTC
NA	19	TRBD2	TRBV18	TRBJ2-2	CASSPGTSLPLLVAGELFF	TGTGCCAGCTCACCTGGGACTAGTTTACCCCTGCTTGTGGCCGGGGAGCTGTTTTTT
NA	13	NA	TRBV6-5	TRBJ1-1	CASSYIWSGEAFF	TGTGCCAGCAGTTACATTTGGTCAGGGGAAGCTTTCTTT
NA	12	NA	TRBV6-5	TRBJ1-2	CASKDSTGGYTF	TGTGCCAGCAAAGATTCTACGGGAGGCTACACCTTC
NA	13	NA	TRBV6-5	TRBJ2-1	CASSYGTYNEQFF	TGTGCCAGCAGTTACGGCACTTACAATGAGCAGTTCTTC
NA	14	NA	TRBV7-9	TRBJ2-7	CASSLVLAPYEQYF	TGTGCCAGCAGCCTCGTGTTGGCACCCTACGAGCAGTACTTC
NA	16	TRBD2	TRBV7-9	TRBJ2-7	CASSRSVAGEGYEQYF	TGTGCCAGCAGCCGATCAGTAGCGGGAGAGGGCTACGAGCAGTACTTC
once	14	TRBD1	TRBV30	TRBJ1-1	CAWSPGQGLTEAFF	TGTGCCTGGAGCCCGGGACAGGGTTTGACCGAAGCTTTCTTT
NA	11	NA	TRBV14	TRBJ2-7	CASSRYTEQYF	TGTGCCAGCAGCCGCTATACCGAGCAGTACTTC
NA	17	TRBD1	TRBV5-1	TRBJ2-7	CASSLRGQGALFYEQYF	TGCGCCAGCTCCCTTCGAGGACAGGGGGCCTTATTCTACGAGCAGTACTTC
NA	17	TRBD2	TRBV7-9	TRBJ2-1	CASSLDLASGDYNEQFF	TGTGCCAGCAGCTTAGATTTGGCTAGCGGGGATTACAATGAGCAGTTCTTC
NA	14	TRBD1	TRBV5-1	TRBJ2-2	CATRFGTGLGELFF	TGCGCCACGCGGTTCGGGACAGGGCTCGGGGAGCTGTTTTTT
NA	17	TRBD2	TRBV5-1	TRBJ2-1	CASSPPTSGSSYNEQFF	TGCGCCAGCAGCCCCCCCACTAGCGGAAGCTCCTACAATGAGCAGTTCTTC
NA	20	TRBD1	TRBV10-1	TRBJ2-2	CASSELNIDGTGGRTGELFF	TGCGCCAGCAGTGAGCTTAATATCGACGGGACAGGGGGCAGGACCGGGGAGCTGTTTTTT
NA	14	NA	TRBV28	TRBJ1-5	CASSLRGIGQPQHF	TGTGCCAGCAGTTTGCGGGGAATCGGGCAGCCCCAGCATTTT
once	15	NA	TRBV6-5	TRBJ2-2	CASSYGLPNTGELFF	TGTGCCAGCAGTTATGGGCTTCCGAACACCGGGGAGCTGTTTTTT
NA	14	TRBD2	TRBV4-1	TRBJ2-5	CASSQVAGQETQYF	TGCGCCAGCAGCCAAGTAGCGGGCCAAGAGACCCAGTACTTC
NA	19	NA	TRBV7-8	TRBJ1-5	CASSLPGGTGRIGNQPQHF	TGTGCCAGCAGCTTACCAGGTGGTACAGGGCGAATAGGAAATCAGCCCCAGCATTTT
NA	15	NA	TRBV28	TRBJ1-5	CASSLIGNSDQPQHF	TGTGCCAGCAGTTTAATTGGGAATTCTGATCAGCCCCAGCATTTT
NA	14	TRBD1	TRBV6-1	TRBJ1-2	CASSEDRGPRGYTF	TGTGCCAGCAGTGAGGACAGGGGGCCGCGGGGCTACACCTTC